This TCR beta chain was identified in a study of cytomegalovirus exposure and HLA in healthy donors. Findings of the study overall: In an earlier analysis, most TCR beta V segments were productive about 87% or about 30% of the time. Investigators reported 150 to 200 TCR beta chains as tied to cytomegalovirus.

Regarding donors, all were healthy bone marrow donors. As for this clone: Its target is not known.

Primers for the PCR totalled 60 Vbeta and 13 Jbeta. Generated by immunoSEQ multiplex PCR, the TCRdb table keeps only in-frame clones and is missing some. Found here are about 120,000 clones, less than 10% of them singletons; the top ten hold around 6%. This receptor was identified in a woman between 40 and 50 years old in good health and CMV-seropositive. The sample taken for sequencing was PBMCs.

The CDR3 here is CASSPAGQGAREQYF. CDR3 coding DNA: TGTGCCAGCAGCCCGGCGGGACAGGGGGCGAGGGAGCAGTACTTC. The chain joins TRBV6-6 to TRBJ2-7; 12 positions match TRBD1. The germline V gene has CDR1 MNHNY and CDR2 SVGAGI (reference sequence). The CDR3 is 15 amino acids. Trimming removed 6 bases from V and 7 bases from J; junction bases left unmatched: 10.